This TCR beta chain emerged from a study of blood T cell repertoires in COVID-19. Overall study context: Spain, Italy and the United States supplied samples that represented acute and convalescent COVID-19. The analysed material was cDNA or gDNA that came from T cells, B-cell-depleted T cells, or PBMCs.

In the study's own analysis: Estimated nucleated cell counts came from reference gene primer amplification. This table comes from immunoSEQ multiplex PCR, and its TCRdb copy is limited to in-frame clones, with some not included. That table gives V, J and clone size, and the DNA gave D and trimming. The data contain about 210,000 clones, around four fifths of them seen just once; the ten biggest clones take up about 7.4%. CDR1 is MNHEY, CDR2 SMNVEV, per germline (reference sequence). V gave up 6 bases and J gave up 0 bases, with 14 bases separating them. CDR3 length: 15 residues. The origin of this receptor is a woman in her 50s with acute or convalescent COVID-19. The J gene is TRBJ1-1, the V gene TRBV27, with D possibly TRBD1 on 5 matching bases. Sequencing was carried out using peripheral blood. DNA for the CDR3: TGTGCCAGCAGCTTTCACAGGAACTTGAACACTGAAGCTTTCTTT. It yields the protein CASSFHRNLNTEAFF.